This T cell receptor (beta chain) was found in a study of blood T cell repertoires in COVID-19. Turning to the study itself: Whether acute or convalescent, the COVID-19 samples came from the United States, Italy and Spain. T cells, B-cell-depleted T cells, or PBMCs provided the cDNA or gDNA that served as material.

Generated by immunoSEQ multiplex PCR, the TCRdb table keeps only in-frame clones and is missing some. The table records over 90,000 clones, 80% to 90% of them present only once. This clone was found once. Trimming removed 0 bases at V and 8 bases at J, with 14 bases between. The germline gives CDR1 SGHRS, CDR2 YFSETQ. This CDR3 spans 14 amino acids. This chain uses TRBV5-1 with TRBJ1-2, with a weak D call TRBD1 (6 bases). Sequencing used peripheral blood. This clonotype originated in a human donor in a cohort sampled during active COVID-19. CDR3 in DNA: TGCGCCAGCAGCTTGGTTCCAGGGGCTTTCGGCTACACCTTC. Amino acids: CASSLVPGAFGYTF.